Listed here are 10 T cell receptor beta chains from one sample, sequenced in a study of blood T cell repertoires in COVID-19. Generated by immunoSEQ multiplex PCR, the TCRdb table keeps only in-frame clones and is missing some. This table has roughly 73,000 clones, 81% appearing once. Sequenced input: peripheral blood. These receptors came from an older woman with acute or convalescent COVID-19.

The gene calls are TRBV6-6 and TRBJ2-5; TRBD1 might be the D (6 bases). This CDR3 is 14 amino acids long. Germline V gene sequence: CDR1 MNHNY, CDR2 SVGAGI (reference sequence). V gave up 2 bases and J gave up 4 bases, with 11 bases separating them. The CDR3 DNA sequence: TGTGCCAGCAGTTACAGCGGACAGTTAGAGACCCAGTACTTC. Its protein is CASSYSGQLETQYF.

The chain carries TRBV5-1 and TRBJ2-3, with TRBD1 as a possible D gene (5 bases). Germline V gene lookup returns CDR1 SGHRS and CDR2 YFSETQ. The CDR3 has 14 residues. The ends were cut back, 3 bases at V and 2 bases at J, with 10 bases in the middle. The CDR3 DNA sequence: TGCGCCAGCAGCTCGGCCAGGGTCACAGATACGCAGTATTTT. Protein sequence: CASSSARVTDTQYF.

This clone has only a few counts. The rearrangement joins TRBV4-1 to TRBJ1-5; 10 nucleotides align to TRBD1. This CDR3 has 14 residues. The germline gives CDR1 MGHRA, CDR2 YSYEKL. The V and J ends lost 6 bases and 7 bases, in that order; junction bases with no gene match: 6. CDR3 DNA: TGCGCCAGCAGTCGGACAGGGGGTGGGCAGCCCCAGCATTTT. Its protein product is CASSRTGGGQPQHF.

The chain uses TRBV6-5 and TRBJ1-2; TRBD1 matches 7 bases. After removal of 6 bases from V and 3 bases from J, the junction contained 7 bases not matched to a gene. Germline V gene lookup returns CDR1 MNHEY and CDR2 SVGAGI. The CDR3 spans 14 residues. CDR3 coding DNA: TGTGCCAGCAGGAGACAGGGACGACACTATGGCTACACCTTC. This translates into CASRRQGRHYGYTF.

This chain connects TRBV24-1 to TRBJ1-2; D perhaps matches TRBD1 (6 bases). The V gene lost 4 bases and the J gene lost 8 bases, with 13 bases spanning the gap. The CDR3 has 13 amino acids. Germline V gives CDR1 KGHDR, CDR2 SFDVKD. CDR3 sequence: CATSETGSYGYTF. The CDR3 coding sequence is TGTGCCACCAGTGAAACAGGGTCGTACGGCTACACCTTC.

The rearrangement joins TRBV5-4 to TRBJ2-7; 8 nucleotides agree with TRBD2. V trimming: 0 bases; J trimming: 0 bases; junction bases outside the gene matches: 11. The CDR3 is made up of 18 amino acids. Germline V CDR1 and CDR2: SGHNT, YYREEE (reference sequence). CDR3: CASSLGPPGTSSSYEQYF. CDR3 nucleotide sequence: TGTGCCAGCAGCTTGGGCCCTCCCGGGACTAGTAGCTCCTACGAGCAGTACTTC.

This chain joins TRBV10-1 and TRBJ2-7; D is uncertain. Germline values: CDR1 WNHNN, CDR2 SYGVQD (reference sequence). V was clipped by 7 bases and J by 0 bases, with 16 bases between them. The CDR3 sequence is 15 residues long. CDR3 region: CASTGGSKSSYEQYF. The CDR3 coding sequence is TGCGCCAGCACCGGTGGTTCAAAGTCCTCCTACGAGCAGTACTTC.

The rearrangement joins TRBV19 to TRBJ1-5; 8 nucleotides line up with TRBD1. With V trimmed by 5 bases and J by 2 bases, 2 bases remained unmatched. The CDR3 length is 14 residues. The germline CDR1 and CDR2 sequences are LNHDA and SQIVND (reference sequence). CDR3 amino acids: CASSDRGGNQPQHF. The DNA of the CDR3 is TGTGCCAGTAGTGACAGGGGCGGCAATCAGCCCCAGCATTTT.

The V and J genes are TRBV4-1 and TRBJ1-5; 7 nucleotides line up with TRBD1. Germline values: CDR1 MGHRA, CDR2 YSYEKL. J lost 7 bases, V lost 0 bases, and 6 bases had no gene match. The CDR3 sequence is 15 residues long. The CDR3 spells CASSQEEGAWQPQHF. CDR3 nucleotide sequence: TGCGCCAGCAGCCAAGAGGAGGGGGCTTGGCAGCCCCAGCATTTT.

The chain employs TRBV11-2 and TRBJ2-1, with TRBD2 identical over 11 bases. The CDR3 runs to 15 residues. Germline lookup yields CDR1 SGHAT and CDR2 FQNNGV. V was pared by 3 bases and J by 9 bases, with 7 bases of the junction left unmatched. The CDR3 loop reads CASSFTSGSSGEQFF. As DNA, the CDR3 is TGTGCCAGCAGCTTTACTAGCGGGAGTTCAGGTGAGCAGTTCTTC.